Shown below are 20 T cell receptor beta chains from a single sample sequenced in a study of T cell clonality in common variable immunodeficiency. Study-level results: Reportedly, TCR beta sequences from common variable immunodeficiency showed fewer deletions and N-nucleotide insertions.

For these TCRs, the target antigens are not known. The method was immunoSEQ multiplex PCR; TCRdb's version includes in-frame clones alone and lacks a portion of them. Reported are over 30,000 clones, none seen only once; the ten largest carry around 28%. The sequencing input was peripheral blood mononuclear cells. These TCRs come from a human donor with common variable immunodeficiency.

This clone has just a few counts. The CDR3 is cut off 3 residues early in the read; its end comes from the germline J gene. J is TRBJ1-3 and V is TRBV19; TRBD1 agrees at 8 bases. Per germline, CDR1 LNHDA and CDR2 SQIVND (reference sequence). The CDR3 loop spans 14 amino acids. V shed 5 bases and J 2 bases; nucleotides not matched to a gene: 2. This chain's CDR3 is CASSLTGAGNTIYF. CDR3 DNA, as far as it was read: TGTGCCAGTAGTCTGACAGGGGCTGGAAACACC. Based on the CDR3 plus reference TRBV19 and TRBJ1-3, the full variable domain is DGGITQSPKYLFRKEGQNVTLSCEQNLNHDAMYWYRQDPGQGLRLIYYSQIVNDFQKGDIAEGYSVSREKKESFPLTVTSAQKNPTAFYLCASSLTGAGNTIYFGEGSWLTVV.

Concerning this clone: A read error may account for a junction end that differs from germline. The read finishes 3 residues shy of the CDR3 end, and the germline J gene is used to complete it. This chain connects TRBV7-9 to TRBJ1-2; TRBD1 matches 8 bases. Germline V gene sequence: CDR1 SEHNR, CDR2 FQNEAQ (reference sequence). The CDR3 consists of 13 residues. CDR3 DNA (partial): TGTTCCAGCAGCCCGGACAGGGTGGGTGGC. Amino acid sequence: CSSSPDRVGG. The whole CDR3 protein is CSSSPDRVGGYTF.

At least ten counts were recorded for this clone. The read stops 3 residues short of the end of the CDR3; the missing end is completed from the germline J gene. V and J are TRBV28 and TRBJ2-7; 13 bases line up with TRBD2. The J segment lost 1 base and the V segment lost 6 bases, leaving 12 bases of the junction unmatched. CDR1 is MDHEN, CDR2 SYDVKM, per germline. The CDR3 spans 18 residues. The CDR3 reads CASSAPSGLAGASYEQYF. Incomplete CDR3 DNA: TGTGCCAGCAGCGCCCCTTCTGGACTAGCGGGAGCTTCCTACGAG.

This clone is termed medium-sized. The read gets to within 3 residues of the CDR3 end, and the germline J gene fills in the rest. The gene calls are TRBV20-1 and TRBJ2-3, with 9 bases that match TRBD1. Per the germline V gene, CDR1 is DFQATT and CDR2 is SNEGSKA (reference sequence). Germline trimming cut 6 bases from V and 2 bases from J; bases unmatched to any gene: 6. There are 14 residues in the CDR3. The CDR3 loop is CSAIDRGFTDTQYF. The covered CDR3 bases are TGCAGTGCAATCGACAGGGGGTTCACAGATACG.

This clone was counted many times. The CDR3 end lies 3 residues beyond the end of the read and is filled in from the germline J gene. The gene calls are TRBV19 and TRBJ1-1; tentatively, D is TRBD1 (5 bases). This CDR3 is 15 amino acids long. Germline CDR1 and CDR2: LNHDA and SQIVND (reference sequence). The covered CDR3 bases are TGTGCCAGTAGTACCACCGCGGGGCCTACCCAAGGG. Translating it yields CASSTTAGPTQG. From start to end, the CDR3 is CASSTTAGPTQGAFF.

This clone has a count of ten or more. Read data end 3 residues before the CDR3 end; the end is taken from the germline J gene. V is TRBV20-1 and J is TRBJ2-3; tentative D call: TRBD2 (6 bases). Germline V gene data show CDR1 as DFQATT and CDR2 as SNEGSKA (reference sequence). The CDR3 runs to 12 residues. V gave up 0 bases and J gave up 8 bases, with 9 bases separating them. The CDR3: CSARESGLTQYF. The part of the CDR3 DNA that was read is TGCAGTGCTAGAGAATCGGGACTTACG.

This clone was counted many times. The CDR3 goes on 3 residues after the read ends, and that part is filled in from the germline J gene. The chain couples TRBV30 to TRBJ2-5, with 12 positions matching TRBD2. The V gene end was trimmed by 8 bases and the J gene end by 0 bases; junction bases not matched to a gene: 10. CDR1 and CDR2 from the germline V gene are GTSNPN and SVGIG (reference sequence). This CDR3 is built from 16 residues. Incomplete CDR3 DNA: TGTGCCGGGGGAGCTAGCGGGAGGGCCCACCAAGAGACC. Amino acid sequence: CAGGASGRAHQET. Given in full, the CDR3 is CAGGASGRAHQETQYF.

This clone was counted ten times or more. Read data end 3 residues before the CDR3 end; the end is taken from the germline J gene. The V and J genes are TRBV20-1 and TRBJ2-7, with 10 nucleotides matching TRBD2. V lost 0 bases and J lost 2; bases outside the gene matches: 13. Germline V gene data show CDR1 as DFQATT and CDR2 as SNEGSKA (reference sequence). This CDR3 region has 18 residues. CDR3 sequence reads: CSARDLRLAGANTYEQYF. The CDR3 bases that were read are TGCAGTGCTAGAGATCTAAGGCTAGCGGGAGCCAATACCTACGAG.

This clone was counted many times. The CDR3 end lies 3 residues beyond the end of the read and is filled in from the germline J gene. The rearrangement uses TRBV28 and TRBJ2-2, with 8 bases matching TRBD1. The V gene end was trimmed by 7 bases and the J gene end by 3 bases; junction bases not matched to a gene: 13. This CDR3 region has 17 residues. Germline lookup yields CDR1 MDHEN and CDR2 SYDVKM. CDR3 loop: CASTIRVGTGHTGELFF. The sequenced CDR3 bases are TGTGCCAGCACCATTAGGGTTGGGACAGGTCACACCGGGGAG.

This clone was counted between two and nine times. The read falls 3 residues short of the CDR3 end, and the missing part is taken from the germline J gene. The chain uses TRBV7-3 and TRBJ2-1, with a tentative D call TRBD2 (5 bases). Trimming removed 4 bases at V and 4 bases at J, with 11 bases between. This CDR3 is 14 amino acids long. The germline CDR1 and CDR2 sequences are SGHTA and FQGTGA. CDR3 bases read: TGTGCCAGCAGCTCGAGCGGAACATACAATGAG. It translates to CASSSSGTYNE. In full, the CDR3 reads CASSSSGTYNEQFF.

This clone was seen many times. The read terminates 3 residues before the CDR3 end, so the remaining end is supplied by the germline J gene. The J gene is TRBJ1-2, the V gene TRBV19; the D is unclear. The CDR3 consists of 13 residues. The V gene lost 2 bases and the J gene lost 6 bases, with 10 bases spanning the gap. CDR1 and CDR2 from the germline V gene are LNHDA and SQIVND (reference sequence). CDR3 DNA, as far as it was read: TGTGCCAGTAGTATATATCGGTTAGATGGC. It translates to CASSIYRLDG. The complete CDR3 reads CASSIYRLDGYTF.

The sample holds many counts of this clone. The sequenced fragment ends 3 residues before the CDR3 boundary, so the rest is inferred from the germline J gene. The rearrangement links TRBV7-8 to TRBJ2-1; TRBD2 agrees at 14 bases. V gave up 5 bases and J gave up 8 bases; unmatched junction bases: 14. The CDR3 extends over 18 amino acids. Germline V gives CDR1 SGHVS, CDR2 FQNEAQ. The CDR3 bases that were read are TGTGCCAGCAGCCCCAGTCCCGGGACTAGCGGGAGATCAGATGAG. It translates to CASSPSPGTSGRSDE. The complete CDR3 reads CASSPSPGTSGRSDEQFF.

This clone was found a few times. The read halts 3 residues ahead of the CDR3 end, with the missing end drawn from the germline J gene. V and J are TRBV6-2 or TRBV6-3 and TRBJ1-1; 10 nucleotides match TRBD1. Germline loops: CDR1 MNHEY, CDR2 SVGEGT. This CDR3 spans 13 amino acids. Partial CDR3 DNA: TGTGCCAGCATCTTGGGACAGGGGACCGCA. Translation gives CASILGQGTA. The entire CDR3 is CASILGQGTAAFF.

A word on this clone: The CDR3 end is not reached by the read, which stops 3 residues before it; the germline J gene fills it in. The genes are TRBV19 and TRBJ2-2; D may be TRBD2 (6 bases). The CDR3 length is 18 residues. V dropped 3 bases and J dropped 4 bases, with 21 bases sitting between them. The germline CDR1 and CDR2 sequences are LNHDA and SQIVND (reference sequence). The CDR3 sequence: CASSILPGLPNPTGELFF. Partial CDR3 DNA: TGTGCCAGTAGTATCCTCCCGGGACTCCCTAATCCCACCGGGGAG.

This clone occurred a few times. The sequenced fragment ends 3 residues before the CDR3 boundary, so the rest is inferred from the germline J gene. The chain couples TRBV6-2 or TRBV6-3 to TRBJ2-7, with D perhaps matching TRBD1 (6 bases). Per the germline V gene, CDR1 is MNHEY and CDR2 is SVGEGT. Trimming shortened V by 6 bases and J by 2 bases, and 14 bases separated the two germline ends. CDR3 length: 14 amino acids. The CDR3 loop reads CASRKRDTAYEQYF. The DNA read from the CDR3 is TGTGCCAGCAGGAAACGGGACACGGCCTACGAG.

This clone has just a few counts. The read stops 3 residues short of the end of the CDR3; the missing end is completed from the germline J gene. The chain carries TRBV7-3 and TRBJ2-3; perhaps TRBD2 as D (5 bases). CDR3 length: 14 residues. Germline V CDR1 and CDR2: SGHTA, FQGTGA. V was shortened by 1 base and J by 4 bases, with 9 bases between the two germline ends. The CDR3 loop is CASSLIAGPDTQYF. CDR3 DNA (partial): TGTGCCAGCAGCTTAATTGCGGGCCCAGATACG.

This clone was found many times. Coverage ceases 3 residues before the CDR3 finishes, and the germline J gene fills in the end. This chain connects TRBV5-4 to TRBJ1-6, with D perhaps matching TRBD1 (6 bases). Germline lookup yields CDR1 SGHNT and CDR2 YYREEE (reference sequence). The CDR3 loop spans 15 amino acids. V was pared by 0 bases and J by 4 bases, with 8 bases between. The part of the CDR3 DNA that was read is TGTGCCAGCAGCTTGGATACAGGGTATAATTCACCC. This gives the protein CASSLDTGYNSP. The CDR3 reads in full as CASSLDTGYNSPLHF.

A remark on this clone: Read coverage stops 3 residues before the CDR3 terminus; the germline J gene supplies the remainder. The chain combines TRBV6-2 or TRBV6-3 with TRBJ2-7; 9 positions match TRBD2. The junction had 7 bases not matched to a gene; V was cut back by 2 bases and J by 5 bases. This CDR3 contains 15 residues. The V gene's germline CDR1 is MNHEY and CDR2 SVGEGT. The covered CDR3 bases are TGTGCCAGCAGTTACCGTCCAGCGGGAGGAAACGAG. It translates to CASSYRPAGGNE. The entire CDR3 protein reads CASSYRPAGGNEQYF.

A note on this clone: Read data end 3 residues before the CDR3 end; the end is taken from the germline J gene. The chain is built from TRBV19 and TRBJ2-7, with a possible D match to TRBD1 (6 bases). V lost 7 bases and J 5 bases, leaving 15 bases between the germline ends. From germline, CDR1 is LNHDA and CDR2 SQIVND (reference sequence). The CDR3 extends over 13 amino acids. The CDR3 bases that were read are TGTGCCAGTACTACAGGGAACGGCCACGAG. Its protein product is CASTTGNGHE. The CDR3 in full is CASTTGNGHEQYF.

This clone was seen repeatedly, ten times or more. The read ends 3 residues shy of where the CDR3 ends; the end is completed using the germline J gene. The chain carries TRBV30 and TRBJ1-4, with D possibly TRBD1 on 5 matching bases. The CDR3 runs 15 residues. Trimming cost V 2 bases and J 3 bases, with 13 bases left between them. From germline, CDR1 is GTSNPN and CDR2 SVGIG (reference sequence). CDR3 DNA, as far as it was read: TGTGCCTGGAGTATCACCAGGGCAGCTAATGAAAAA. Amino acids: CAWSITRAANEK. The whole CDR3 sequence reads CAWSITRAANEKLFF.